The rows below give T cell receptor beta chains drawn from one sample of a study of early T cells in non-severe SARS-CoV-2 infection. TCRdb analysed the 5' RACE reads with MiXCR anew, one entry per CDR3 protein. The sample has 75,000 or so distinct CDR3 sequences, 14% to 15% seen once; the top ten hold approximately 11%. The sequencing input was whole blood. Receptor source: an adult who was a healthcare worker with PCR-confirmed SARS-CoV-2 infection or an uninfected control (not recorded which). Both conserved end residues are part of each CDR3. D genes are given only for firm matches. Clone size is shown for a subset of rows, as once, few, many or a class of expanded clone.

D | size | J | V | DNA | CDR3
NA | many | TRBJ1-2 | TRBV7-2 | TGTGCCAGCAGCTCCCCCATTAGGCAGAACTATGGCTACACCTTC | CASSSPIRQNYGYTF
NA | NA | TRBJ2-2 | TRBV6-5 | TGTGCCAGCAGTCGGGACATAAGTTACGGGGAGCTGTTTTTT | CASSRDISYGELFF
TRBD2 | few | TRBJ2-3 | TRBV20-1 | TGCAGTGCTCCCGGACTAGCGGGGGGGCTCGACGATACGCAGTATTTT | CSAPGLAGGLDDTQYF
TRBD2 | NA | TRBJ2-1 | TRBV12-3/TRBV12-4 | TGTGCCAGCAGTTACGGGGGGGATTTCGATGAGCAGTTCTTC | CASSYGGDFDEQFF
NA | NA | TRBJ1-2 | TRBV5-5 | TGTGCCAGCAGCTCGGATCCCAGGTTGTCCGGTGACTATGGCTACACCTTC | CASSSDPRLSGDYGYTF
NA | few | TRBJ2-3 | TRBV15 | TGTGCCACCAGCAGAGGAACCGACGGCATCTCCACAGATACGCAGTATTTT | CATSRGTDGISTDTQYF
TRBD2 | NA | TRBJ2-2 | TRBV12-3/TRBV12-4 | TGTGCCAGCAGTTTAGGCGGGGGATATACCGGGGAGCTGTTTTTT | CASSLGGGYTGELFF
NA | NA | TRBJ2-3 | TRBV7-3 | TGTGCCAGCGGGCGCCAGGGAGCAGATACGCAGTATTTT | CASGRQGADTQYF
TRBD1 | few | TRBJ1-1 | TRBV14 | TGTGCCAGCAGCTCACCGGGACAGGGGGTTAACACTGAAGCTTTCTTT | CASSSPGQGVNTEAFF
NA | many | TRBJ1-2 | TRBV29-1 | TGCAGCGTTGAAGAACCCCCGGTGGGCCGCTATGGCTACACCTTC | CSVEEPPVGRYGYTF
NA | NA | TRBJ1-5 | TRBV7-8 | TGTGCCAGCAGCTTAGGGATCGGGCAGCCCCAGCATTTT | CASSLGIGQPQHF
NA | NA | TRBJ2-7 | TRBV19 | TGTGCCAGTAGTATAGGGACAGACTACGAGCAGTACTTC | CASSIGTDYEQYF
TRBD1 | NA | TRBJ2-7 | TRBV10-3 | TGTGCCATCTCAGAGCCGGGACAGGGCTACGAGCAGTACTTC | CAISEPGQGYEQYF
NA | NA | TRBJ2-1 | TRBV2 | TGTGCCAGCAGTGAAGGGCAGAACCGCTGGAATGAGCAGTTCTTC | CASSEGQNRWNEQFF